These 32 T cell receptor beta chains share one sample of origin, sequenced in a study of blood T cells in healthy people across ages. A second PCR of roughly 6 to 12 cycles used a sample-barcoded 5' primer and a J-beta primer mix. MiXCR was run by TCRdb on the 5' RACE reads, yielding one entry per CDR3 protein. The table has about 680,000 distinct CDR3 sequences, around 45% seen once; the top ten hold around 32%. Specimen: blood. These receptors were taken from a woman aged 60-75 years in good health.

Ten or more counts support this clonotype. The chain employs TRBV7-2 and TRBJ2-7; 7 nucleotides line up with TRBD2. Germline CDR1 SGHTA, CDR2 FQGNSA. This CDR3 contains 14 residues. The V and J ends lost 4 bases and 2 bases, in that order; junction bases with no gene match: 5. This CDR3 reads CASSSRTSAYEQYF. The CDR3 region has the DNA TGTGCCAGCAGCTCTAGGACTAGTGCCTACGAGCAGTACTTC. Complete variable domain (other parts from reference TRBV7-2 and TRBJ2-7): GAGVSQSPSNKVTEKGKDVELRCDPISGHTALYWYRQSLGQGLEFLIYFQGNSAPDKSGLPSDRFSAERTGGSVSTLTIQRTQQEDSAVYLCASSSRTSAYEQYFGPGTRLTVT.

This sequence joins TRBV20-1 and TRBJ1-1; the D is unclear. The CDR3 contains 12 residues. Trimming stripped 2 bases from V and 6 bases from J, with 10 bases between. Germline-derived CDR1 and CDR2 are DFQATT and SNEGSKA (reference sequence). CDR3 DNA sequence: TGCAGTGCTAGATTAACCGGGCCTGAAGCTTTCTTT. The encoded protein is CSARLTGPEAFF.

This clonotype was seen more than once but under ten times. The CDR3 is CSARDGTSVTNEQFF. The CDR3, as DNA: TGCAGTGCTAGAGACGGGACTAGCGTCACCAATGAGCAGTTCTTC. The rearrangement joins TRBV20-1 to TRBJ2-1; TRBD2 aligns across 10 bases. The CDR3 extends over 15 amino acids. The V gene's germline CDR1 is DFQATT and CDR2 SNEGSKA (reference sequence). V lost 0 bases and J lost 6; bases outside the gene matches: 5.

This sequence joins TRBV20-1 and TRBJ2-2; D remains ambiguous. Trimming took 3 bases from V and 7 from J, leaving 12 bases between them. Germline V lookup: CDR1 DFQATT, CDR2 SNEGSKA (reference sequence). There are 13 residues in the CDR3. CDR3 bases: TGCAGTGCTAGGACCGATGGGCACGGGGAGCTGTTTTTT. Its translation is CSARTDGHGELFF.

This clonotype has a handful of counts. CDR3 in amino acids: CASSPHRPGEQYF. The CDR3 region has the DNA TGTGCCAGCAGTCCCCATCGCCCCGGAGAGCAGTACTTC. This chain connects TRBV6-2 or TRBV6-3 to TRBJ2-7; D is ambiguous. Trimming removed 5 bases at V and 7 bases at J, with 15 bases between. The V gene's germline CDR1 is MNHEY and CDR2 SVGEGT. CDR3 size: 13 residues.

A few counts support this clonotype. The chain links TRBV10-3 to TRBJ2-6; D remains ambiguous. V was shortened by 3 bases and J by 2 bases, with 5 bases between the two germline ends. Germline CDR1 ENHRY, CDR2 SYGVKD. The CDR3 consists of 14 residues. The CDR3 bases are TGTGCCATCAGTGACGGGCCTGGGGCCAACGTCCTGACTTTC. Its protein product is CAISDGPGANVLTF.

The chain joins TRBV6-2 or TRBV6-3 to TRBJ2-7; TRBD2 matches 10 bases. Trimming cost V 2 bases and J 1 base; bases outside gene matches: 11. Germline assignment: CDR1 MNHEY and CDR2 SVGEGT. This CDR3 comprises 18 residues. CDR3 DNA: TGTGCCAGCAGTTACCCCGTGGCTAGCGGGAGAAGGTCCTACGAGCAGTACTTC. Its protein is CASSYPVASGRRSYEQYF.

V and J are TRBV6-5 and TRBJ2-2; no clear D. This CDR3 region has 12 residues. The germline CDR1 and CDR2 sequences are MNHEY and SVGAGI. The V end was cut by 8 bases, the J end by 8 bases, with 12 bases between. The CDR3 DNA follows: TGTGCCAGCGGCCCGCGGCCGGGGGAGCTGTTTTTT. Protein product: CASGPRPGELFF.

This clonotype was observed a handful of times. This chain joins TRBV5-1 and TRBJ2-5; tentative D call: TRBD2 (6 bases). TRBJ2-7 explains the end of the DNA better; the J call may be wrong. From germline, CDR1 is SGHRS and CDR2 YFSETQ. This CDR3 is built from 13 residues. The CDR3 nucleotides read TGCGCCAGCAGCTTAGGAGGGTTGGGCGAGCAGTACTTC. The encoded protein is CASSLGGLGEQYF.

The chain employs TRBV12-3 or TRBV12-4 and TRBJ2-7; 8 positions match TRBD2. The last part of the DNA fits TRBJ2-5 better; the J call may be wrong. This CDR3 comprises 14 residues. CDR3 in DNA: TGTGCCAGCAGCCCCGGGGGGGTGGAAGAGACCCAGTACTTC. Protein: CASSPGGVEETQYF.

The gene calls are TRBV7-9 and TRBJ2-1, with 7 nucleotides matching TRBD2. Germline CDR1 is SEHNR and CDR2 is FQNEAQ (reference sequence). Trimming removed 5 bases from V and 10 bases from J; junction bases left unmatched: 20. This CDR3 spans 17 amino acids. CDR3 amino acids: CASSLPRRERLADEQFF. The CDR3 coding sequence is TGTGCCAGCAGCCTCCCGAGGCGGGAGCGACTTGCAGACGAGCAGTTCTTC.

The chain employs TRBV9 and TRBJ2-7, with 8 bases identical to TRBD1. Germline CDR1 and CDR2: SGDLS and YYNGEE. The CDR3 loop spans 15 amino acids. J lost 1 base, V lost 4 bases, and 7 bases had no gene match. The CDR3 spells CASSLTGTGSYEQYF. CDR3 in DNA: TGTGCCAGCAGCCTGACCGGGACAGGTTCCTACGAGCAGTACTTC.

This clonotype was seen once. This chain uses TRBV30 with TRBJ2-7; 8 bases fit TRBD2. The CDR3 contains 18 residues. Trimming removed 3 bases from V and 4 bases from J; junction bases left unmatched: 20. CDR1 GTSNPN and CDR2 SVGIG come from the germline V gene (reference sequence). CDR3 DNA: TGTGCCTGGAGGGGATGGGGCTTTGGCGGGAGGTCCGGGTACGAGCAGTACTTC. This codes for CAWRGWGFGGRSGYEQYF.

The chain joins TRBV5-4 to TRBJ1-2, with TRBD1 identical over 7 bases. V lost 4 bases and J lost 8; bases outside the gene matches: 14. Germline values: CDR1 SGHNT, CDR2 YYREEE (reference sequence). This CDR3 spans 15 amino acids. As DNA, the CDR3 is TGTGCCAGCAGCCCGGGGACAGCTATGCGGGGCGGCTACACCTTC. Its translation: CASSPGTAMRGGYTF.

The chain is built from TRBV7-2 and TRBJ2-5; D is perhaps TRBD2 (6 bases). The CDR3 has 14 residues. Germline V gives CDR1 SGHTA, CDR2 FQGNSA. The germline V and J ends were trimmed by 1 base and 5 bases, with 11 bases remaining between them. Here the CDR3 reads CASSLEPSAETQYF. For the CDR3, the DNA is TGTGCCAGCAGCTTAGAGCCTAGCGCCGAGACCCAGTACTTC.

The chain links TRBV20-1 to TRBJ2-1; 7 nucleotides line up with TRBD1. V trimming: 6 bases; J trimming: 8 bases; junction bases outside the gene matches: 13. From germline, CDR1 is DFQATT and CDR2 SNEGSKA (reference sequence). The CDR3 extends over 14 amino acids. CDR3 DNA: TGCAGTGCCCTGGACAGGCTGGGTGGGGATGAGCAGTTCTTC. Its protein product is CSALDRLGGDEQFF.

This clonotype has more than one count but fewer than ten. CDR3 bases: TGCAGTGCTCCTTTCAGGGGAAGGTCCTACGAGCAGTACTTC. Translated, it gives CSAPFRGRSYEQYF. The genes are TRBV20-1 and TRBJ2-7; possibly TRBD1 for D (6 bases). Trimming removed 5 bases at V and 1 base at J, with 15 bases between. Germline lookup yields CDR1 DFQATT and CDR2 SNEGSKA (reference sequence). The CDR3 extends over 14 amino acids.

This chain links TRBV7-3 with TRBJ2-1; possibly TRBD2 for D (6 bases). CDR1 SGHTA and CDR2 FQGTGA come from the germline V gene. CDR3 length equals 15 residues. V lost 5 bases to trimming and J lost 5 bases, with 16 bases between them. The CDR3 sequence: CASSLSGLANNEQFF. CDR3 DNA sequence: TGTGCCAGCAGCCTCTCGGGACTGGCCAACAATGAGCAGTTCTTC.

The chain is built from TRBV27 and TRBJ2-7, with TRBD1 matching over 8 bases. CDR3 length equals 14 residues. V shed 5 bases, J shed 6 bases, and the junction held 9 bases outside the gene matches. Germline CDR1 MNHEY, CDR2 SMNVEV (reference sequence). This CDR3 is CASSQGTGLGEQYF. CDR3 DNA: TGTGCCAGCAGTCAAGGGACAGGTTTAGGCGAGCAGTACTTC.

The V and J genes are TRBV10-3 and TRBJ2-3, with 9 bases matching TRBD2. The CDR3 runs to 15 residues. J was trimmed by 2 bases and V by 6 bases; bases with no gene match: 6. The germline CDR1 and CDR2 sequences are ENHRY and SYGVKD. The CDR3 sequence is CAIRDGGGVTDTQYF. The CDR3 DNA is TGTGCCATCAGGGACGGCGGGGGGGTCACAGATACGCAGTATTTT.

The table lists this clonotype with many counts. This rearrangement joins TRBV9 to TRBJ2-6, with no clear D. Germline V gene data show CDR1 as SGDLS and CDR2 as YYNGEE. The CDR3 length is 17 residues. V was shortened by 3 bases and J by 0 bases, with 13 bases between the two germline ends. This CDR3 reads CASSEWTASSGANVLTF. CDR3 bases: TGTGCCAGCAGCGAATGGACGGCGAGCTCTGGGGCCAACGTCCTGACTTTC.

This clonotype was seen only once. The chain is built from TRBV15 and TRBJ2-1; D unclear. The germline CDR1 and CDR2 sequences are LNHNV and YYDKDF (reference sequence). V lost 5 bases and J 4 bases, leaving 12 bases between the germline ends. This CDR3 is 14 amino acids long. In DNA, the CDR3 is TGTGCCACCAGCGGCCTCGGTGAATACAATGAGCAGTTCTTC. Residues: CATSGLGEYNEQFF.

This clonotype turned up a few times. The V call is TRBV28, the J call TRBJ2-4, with TRBD2 matching over 8 bases. Trimming cost V 4 bases and J 0 bases; bases outside gene matches: 8. CDR1 and CDR2 (germline): MDHEN, SYDVKM. The CDR3 is made up of 17 amino acids. The chain's CDR3 is CASSSSGRTLAKNIQYF. The CDR3 nucleotides read TGTGCCAGCAGTTCTAGCGGGCGGACTCTAGCCAAAAACATTCAGTACTTC.

In this sample, this clonotype turned up many times. The CDR3 coding sequence is TGCAGCGTCTCAAAGTCCTACGAGCAGTACTTC. This translates into CSVSKSYEQYF. The chain combines TRBV29-1 with TRBJ2-7; D unresolved. Germline CDR1 is SQVTM and CDR2 is ANQGSEA. The CDR3 spans 11 residues. V lost 6 bases and J 1 base, leaving 7 bases between the germline ends.

The chain uses TRBV6-5 and TRBJ2-1, with 7 bases matching TRBD1. Germline V lookup: CDR1 MNHEY, CDR2 SVGAGI. The CDR3 length is 15 residues. V shed 4 bases and J 11 bases; nucleotides not matched to a gene: 14. The CDR3 protein is CASSWRTGQINQQFF. The CDR3 nucleotides read TGTGCCAGCAGTTGGAGGACGGGACAGATAAACCAGCAGTTCTTC.

The chain uses TRBV6-5 and TRBJ1-1; D ambiguous. Germline loops: CDR1 MNHEY, CDR2 SVGAGI. V lost 3 bases and J 1 base, leaving 12 bases between the germline ends. CDR3 length: 15 amino acids. CDR3 protein: CASSYGQNWNTEAFF. The CDR3 bases are TGTGCCAGCAGTTATGGGCAGAACTGGAACACTGAAGCTTTCTTT.

This clonotype has a count of ten or more. This chain uses TRBV18 with TRBJ1-1; D ambiguous. V was shortened by 3 bases and J by 1 base, with 6 bases between the two germline ends. Germline V gives CDR1 KGHSH, CDR2 LQKENI. The CDR3 covers 13 residues. CDR3 DNA sequence: TGTGCCAGCTCACCGGTTGAGAACACTGAAGCTTTCTTT. Its translation: CASSPVENTEAFF.

V usage is TRBV6-2 or TRBV6-3 and J usage is TRBJ2-1; 12 bases map to TRBD2. The DNA end is a closer match to TRBJ2-7, so the J assignment may be wrong. Germline V lookup: CDR1 MNHEY, CDR2 SVGEGT. This CDR3 is built from 15 residues. CDR3 sequence (DNA): TGTGCCAGCTGGACTAGCGGGGCCTCCTACAATGAGCAGTACTTC. Its translation: CASWTSGASYNEQYF.

The chain employs TRBV20-1 and TRBJ2-1; D call uncertain. The germline gives CDR1 DFQATT, CDR2 SNEGSKA (reference sequence). The CDR3 is 13 amino acids. The germline V and J ends were trimmed by 1 base and 6 bases, with 10 bases remaining between them. CDR3: CSARGPRLNEQFF. Here the CDR3 DNA reads TGCAGTGCTAGAGGCCCCCGCCTCAATGAGCAGTTCTTC.

The chain joins TRBV28 to TRBJ2-3, with TRBD2 as a possible D gene (6 bases). V was cut by 5 bases and J by 2 bases, with 20 bases left in between. The germline gives CDR1 MDHEN, CDR2 SYDVKM. The CDR3 sequence is 17 residues long. CDR3 loop: CASSASIPPSDTDTQYF. CDR3 coding DNA: TGTGCCAGCAGTGCCTCAATCCCGCCTAGCGACACAGATACGCAGTATTTT.

The sample holds one count of this clonotype. This chain connects TRBV10-3 to TRBJ2-1, with 8 bases identical to TRBD2. Germline V lookup: CDR1 ENHRY, CDR2 SYGVKD. The CDR3 totals 20 residues. Losses at the gene ends were 0 bases for V and 8 bases for J; bases not matched to a gene: 21. The CDR3 region has the DNA TGTGCCATCAGTGAGTCGAGCGGGGCTAGCGGGCCAATGAGGTCGGATGAGCAGTTCTTC. The encoded protein is CAISESSGASGPMRSDEQFF.

The rearrangement uses TRBV25-1 and TRBJ2-3; D is possibly TRBD1 (6 bases). CDR1 and CDR2 from the germline V gene are MGHDK and SYGVNS. Trimming removed 2 bases at V and 4 bases at J, with 19 bases between. This CDR3 comprises 17 residues. Here the CDR3 DNA reads TGTGCCAGCAGTGAAATACAGGGAAGACGAGGCGCAGATACGCAGTATTTT. This codes for CASSEIQGRRGADTQYF.